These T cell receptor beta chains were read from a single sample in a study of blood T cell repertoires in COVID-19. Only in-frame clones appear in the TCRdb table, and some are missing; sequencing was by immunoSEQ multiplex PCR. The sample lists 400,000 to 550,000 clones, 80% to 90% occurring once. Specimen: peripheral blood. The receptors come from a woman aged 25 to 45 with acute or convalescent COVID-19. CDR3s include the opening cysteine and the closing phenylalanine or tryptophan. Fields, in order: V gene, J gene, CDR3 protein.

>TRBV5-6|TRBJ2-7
CASSLGGPYEQYF
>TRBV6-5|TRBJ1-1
CASSRQGGITEAFF
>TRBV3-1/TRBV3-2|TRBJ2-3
CASSPQTVVDRLSDTQYF
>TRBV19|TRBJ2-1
CASSSGTPSYNEQFF
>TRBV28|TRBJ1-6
CASSLSLPPDRVDPGRGSPLHF
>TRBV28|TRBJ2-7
CASSRQGGTYEQYF
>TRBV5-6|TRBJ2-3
CASSEGRQTDTQYF
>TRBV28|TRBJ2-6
CASSAYSGANVLTF
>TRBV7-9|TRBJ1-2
CASSPGTEYGYTF
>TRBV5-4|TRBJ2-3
CASSSRGVDTQYF
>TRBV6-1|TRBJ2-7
CASSEDPAWTGRYEQYF
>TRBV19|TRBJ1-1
CASVGGRTEAFF
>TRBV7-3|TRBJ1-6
CASSTGTGRNSPLHF
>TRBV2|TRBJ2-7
CASGSESYEQYF
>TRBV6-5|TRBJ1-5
CASSLDRGNQPQHF
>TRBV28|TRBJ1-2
CASSLGDSPSFGYTF
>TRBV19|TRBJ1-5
CASSWSSNQPQHF
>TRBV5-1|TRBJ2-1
CASSLDRERFF
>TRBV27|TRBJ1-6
CASSPRGPRSYNSPLHF
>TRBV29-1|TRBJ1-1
CSVESYANTEAFF
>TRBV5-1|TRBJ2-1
CASSLDPLRSDEQFF
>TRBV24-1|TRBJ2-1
CATSDKGLAGGSYNEQFF
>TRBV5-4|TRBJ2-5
CASSLGRQETQYF
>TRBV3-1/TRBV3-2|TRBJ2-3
CASSASGGSFSTDTQYF
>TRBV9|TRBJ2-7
CASSVSGQPLNEQYF
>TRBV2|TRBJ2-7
CASSERLAGGHEQYF
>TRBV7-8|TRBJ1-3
CASSLAQGLGENTIYF
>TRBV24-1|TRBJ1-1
CATSDSGQGTEAFF
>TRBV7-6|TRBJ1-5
CASSLASYRYSNQPQHF